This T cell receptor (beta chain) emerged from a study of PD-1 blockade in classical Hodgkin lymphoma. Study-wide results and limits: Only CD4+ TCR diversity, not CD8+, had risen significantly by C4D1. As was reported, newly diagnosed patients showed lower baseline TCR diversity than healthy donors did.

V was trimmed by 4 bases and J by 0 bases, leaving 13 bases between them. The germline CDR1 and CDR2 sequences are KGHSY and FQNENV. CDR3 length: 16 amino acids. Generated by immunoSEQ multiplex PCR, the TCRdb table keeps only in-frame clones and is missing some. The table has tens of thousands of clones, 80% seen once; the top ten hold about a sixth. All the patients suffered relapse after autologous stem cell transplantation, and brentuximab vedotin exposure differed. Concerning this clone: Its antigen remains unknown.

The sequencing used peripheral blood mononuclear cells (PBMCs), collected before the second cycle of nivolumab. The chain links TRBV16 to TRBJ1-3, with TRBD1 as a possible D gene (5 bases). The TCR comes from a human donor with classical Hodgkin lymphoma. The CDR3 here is CASSPATGLSGNTIYF. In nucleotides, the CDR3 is TGTGCCAGCAGCCCAGCTACAGGACTCTCTGGAAACACCATATATTTT.